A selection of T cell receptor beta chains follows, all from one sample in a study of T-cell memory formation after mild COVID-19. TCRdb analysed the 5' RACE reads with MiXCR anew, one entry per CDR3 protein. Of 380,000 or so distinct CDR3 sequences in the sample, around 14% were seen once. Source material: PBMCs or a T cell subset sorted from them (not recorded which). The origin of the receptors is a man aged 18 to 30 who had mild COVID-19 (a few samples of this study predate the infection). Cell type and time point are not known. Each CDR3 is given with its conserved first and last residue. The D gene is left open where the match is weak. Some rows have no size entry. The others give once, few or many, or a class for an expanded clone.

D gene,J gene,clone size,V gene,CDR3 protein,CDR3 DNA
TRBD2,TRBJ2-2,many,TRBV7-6,CASSSGLAGGTGELFF,TGTGCCAGCAGCTCCGGACTAGCGGGGGGCACCGGGGAGCTGTTTTTT
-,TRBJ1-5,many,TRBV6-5,CASSYSRASNQPQHF,TGTGCCAGCAGTTACAGCAGGGCGTCGAATCAGCCCCAGCATTTT
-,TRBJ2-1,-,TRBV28,CASSGRGSYNEQFF,TGTGCCAGCAGCGGCAGGGGCTCCTACAATGAGCAGTTCTTC
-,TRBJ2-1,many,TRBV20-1,CSALMHEQFF,TGCAGTGCTCTCATGCATGAGCAGTTCTTC
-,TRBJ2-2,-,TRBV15,CATSREAGGGELFF,TGTGCCACCAGCAGAGAAGCGGGCGGCGGGGAGCTGTTTTTT
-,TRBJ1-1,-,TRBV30,CAWSVRSPEEAFF,TGTGCCTGGAGTGTACGGTCGCCGGAGGAAGCTTTCTTT
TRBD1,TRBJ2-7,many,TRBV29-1,CSAGGDRRYEQYF,TGCAGCGCTGGCGGGGACAGGCGCTACGAGCAGTACTTC
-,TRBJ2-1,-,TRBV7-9,CATSPRGGEYNEQFF,TGTGCCACCAGCCCTAGGGGGGGAGAGTACAATGAGCAGTTCTTC
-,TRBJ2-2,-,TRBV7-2,CASSSDHGGELFF,TGTGCCAGCAGCTCCGACCATGGGGGGGAGCTGTTTTTT
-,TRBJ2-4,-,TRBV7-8,CASSFRVRCTKDIQYF,TGTGCCAGCAGCTTTCGGGTCCGGTGTACGAAAGACATTCAGTACTTC
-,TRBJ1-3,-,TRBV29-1,CSVAGTVRSGNTIYF,TGCAGCGTGGCGGGGACGGTTCGCTCTGGAAACACCATATATTTT
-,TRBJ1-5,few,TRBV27,CASRKEQGRNQPQHF,TGTGCCAGCCGGAAGGAACAGGGCAGGAATCAGCCCCAGCATTTT
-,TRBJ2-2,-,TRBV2,CASETGNTGELFF,TGTGCCAGCGAGACAGGGAACACCGGGGAGCTGTTTTTT
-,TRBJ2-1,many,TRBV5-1,CASSFGRGRSYNEQFF,TGCGCCAGCAGCTTTGGGCGGGGCCGCTCCTACAATGAGCAGTTCTTC
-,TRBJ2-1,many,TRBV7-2,CASSLTRLPNNEQFF,TGTGCCAGCAGCTTGACTAGACTGCCCAACAATGAGCAGTTCTTC
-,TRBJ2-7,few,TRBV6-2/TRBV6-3,CASRAEGLISYEQYF,TGTGCCAGCAGAGCAGAAGGTCTGATCTCCTACGAGCAGTACTTC
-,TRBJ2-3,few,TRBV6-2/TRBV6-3,CASSPGRYAQYF,TGTGCCAGCAGTCCGGGACGGTATGCGCAGTATTTT
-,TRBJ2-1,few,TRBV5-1,CASSLRKNEQFF,TGCGCCAGCAGCTTGAGGAAGAATGAGCAGTTCTTC
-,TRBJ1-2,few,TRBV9,CASSVEDQGGNYGYTF,TGTGCCAGCAGCGTAGAAGATCAGGGCGGAAACTATGGCTACACCTTC
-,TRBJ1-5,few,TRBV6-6,CASSSLGQTGPAGPQHF,TGTGCCAGCAGTTCCTTGGGTCAAACAGGGCCCGCAGGGCCCCAGCATTTT
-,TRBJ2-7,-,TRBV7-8,CASSRRVTYEQYF,TGTGCCAGCAGCAGACGGGTTACCTACGAGCAGTACTTC
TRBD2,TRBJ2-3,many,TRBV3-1,CASTSVVAGGRTQYF,TGTGCCAGCACCTCAGTAGTAGCGGGGGGCCGAACGCAGTATTTT
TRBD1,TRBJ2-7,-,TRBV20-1,CSALPGQGSEQYF,TGCAGTGCCCTTCCGGGACAGGGATCCGAGCAGTACTTC
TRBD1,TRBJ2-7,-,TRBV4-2,CASSQGTGGPYEQYF,TGTGCCAGCAGCCAAGGGACAGGGGGGCCCTACGAGCAGTACTTC
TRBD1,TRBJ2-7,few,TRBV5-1,CASSSPGQGALREQYF,TGCGCCAGCAGCTCCCCGGGACAGGGGGCATTGCGGGAGCAGTACTTC
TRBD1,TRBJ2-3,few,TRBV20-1,CSARTGDGTDTQYF,TGCAGTGCTAGGACAGGGGATGGCACAGATACGCAGTATTTT
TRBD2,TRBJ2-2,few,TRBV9,CASSVGSGGANTGELFF,TGTGCCAGCAGCGTAGGAAGCGGGGGGGCGAACACCGGGGAGCTGTTTTTT
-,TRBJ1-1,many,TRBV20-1,CSAPPAGYAEAFF,TGCAGTGCTCCACCTGCGGGGTACGCTGAAGCTTTCTTT
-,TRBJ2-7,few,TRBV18,CASSSRDEYEQYF,TGTGCCAGCTCATCCCGGGACGAATATGAGCAGTACTTC
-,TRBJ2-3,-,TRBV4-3,CASSQEEPRRSTDTQYF,TGCGCCAGCAGCCAAGAAGAACCGCGTAGGAGCACAGATACGCAGTATTTT
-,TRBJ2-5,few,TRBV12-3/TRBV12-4,CASSLSVLSETQYF,TGTGCCAGCAGTTTAAGTGTGCTATCAGAGACCCAGTACTTC
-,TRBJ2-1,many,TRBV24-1,CATSRGQSYNEQFF,TGTGCCACCAGTCGGGGACAATCCTACAATGAGCAGTTCTTC
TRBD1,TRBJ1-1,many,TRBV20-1,CSAKITGGANTEAFF,TGCAGTGCTAAGATAACAGGGGGCGCAAACACTGAAGCTTTCTTT
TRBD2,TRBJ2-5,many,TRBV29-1,CSVERGSGETQYF,TGCAGCGTTGAGCGGGGGTCAGGGGAGACCCAGTACTTC
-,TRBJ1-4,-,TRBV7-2,CASTRGATNEKLFF,TGTGCCAGCACCAGGGGTGCAACTAATGAAAAACTGTTTTTT
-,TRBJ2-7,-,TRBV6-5,CASSLNGAVNYEQYF,TGTGCCAGCAGCCTCAATGGGGCAGTCAACTACGAGCAGTACTTC
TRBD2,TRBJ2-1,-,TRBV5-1,CASSSTSGGPYNEQFF,TGCGCCAGCAGCAGTACTAGCGGGGGACCCTACAATGAGCAGTTCTTC
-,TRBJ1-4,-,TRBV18,CASSYTARGSSEKLFF,TGTGCCAGCTCCTACACCGCCCGGGGATCGAGTGAAAAACTGTTTTTT
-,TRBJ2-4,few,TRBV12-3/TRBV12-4,CASSLGPKGGNIQYF,TGTGCCAGCAGTTTGGGACCCAAGGGGGGAAACATTCAGTACTTC
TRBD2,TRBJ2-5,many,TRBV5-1,CASSQTSGEETQYF,TGCGCCAGCAGCCAGACTAGCGGAGAAGAGACCCAGTACTTC
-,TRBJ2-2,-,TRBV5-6,CASSFLPKTRRWTGELFF,TGTGCCAGCAGCTTTCTTCCGAAGACCCGGCGGTGGACCGGGGAGCTGTTTTTT
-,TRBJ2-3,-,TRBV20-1,CSAPKQGTDTQYF,TGCAGTGCCCCGAAACAGGGTACAGATACGCAGTATTTT
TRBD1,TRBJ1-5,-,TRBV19,CASSRGDRDQPQHF,TGTGCCAGTAGTAGGGGGGACAGGGATCAGCCCCAGCATTTT
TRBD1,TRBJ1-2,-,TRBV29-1,CSVGQSANYGYTF,TGCAGCGTGGGACAGAGTGCTAACTATGGCTACACCTTC
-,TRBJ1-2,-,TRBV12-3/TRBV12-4,CASSLQDLYTF,TGTGCCAGCAGTTTACAAGACCTGTACACCTTC
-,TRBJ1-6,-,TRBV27,CASSYGGIDSPLHF,TGTGCCAGCAGTTACGGTGGAATTGATTCACCCCTCCACTTT
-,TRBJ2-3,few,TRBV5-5,CASSLSGGFVSDTQYF,TGTGCCAGCAGCTTGTCTGGCGGGTTCGTGTCAGATACGCAGTATTTT
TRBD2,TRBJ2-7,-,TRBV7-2,CASSFSGGIPYEQYF,TGTGCCAGCAGCTTTAGCGGGGGGATTCCCTACGAGCAGTACTTC
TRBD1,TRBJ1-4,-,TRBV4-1,CASSQQTTGDEKLFF,TGCGCCAGCAGCCAACAGACGACAGGGGATGAAAAACTGTTTTTT